These 24 T cell receptor beta chains were sequenced from one sample in a study of T cell changes during pregnancy in multiple sclerosis (dated by TCRdb to the late 2010s). The receptor library was made with the immunoSEQ multiplex PCR assay. TCRdb holds this immuneACCESS table with in-frame rearrangements only. Some clones are missing; in checked studies, unresolved V genes explain under half, and the rest has no known cause. A total of tens of thousands of clones appear in this sample, roughly 93% of them only once. The ten largest make up around 2.3% of the sample. This specimen was peripheral blood, taken in the second trimester of pregnancy. Receptor source: a female donor with multiple sclerosis, enrolled in a pregnancy study.

This clone showed up just a few times. V gene TRBV11-1 combines with J gene TRBJ1-1; D is possibly TRBD1 (6 bases). CDR1 and CDR2 from the germline V gene are SGHAT and FQDESV (reference sequence). This CDR3 comprises 14 residues. V was shortened by 6 bases and J by 1 base, with 12 bases between the two germline ends. CDR3 loop: CASRGLRGNTEAFF. As DNA, the CDR3 is TGTGCCAGCAGAGGTCTCAGGGGGAACACTGAAGCTTTCTTT.

This clone turned up a few times. The rearrangement links TRBV15 to TRBJ2-7, with 11 nucleotides matching TRBD1. This CDR3 has 15 residues. Germline-derived CDR1 and CDR2 are LNHNV and YYDKDF (reference sequence). V shed 5 bases, J shed 3 bases, and the junction held 6 bases outside the gene matches. In DNA, the CDR3 is TGTGCCACCAGCGTAGCCGGGACAGGGGGCTACGAGCAGTACTTC. It specifies CATSVAGTGGYEQYF. The variable domain in full, completed from reference TRBV15 and TRBJ2-7, reads DAMVIQNPRYQVTQFGKPVTLSCSQTLNHNVMYWYQQKSSQAPKLLFHYYDKDFNNEADTPDNFQSRRPNTSFCFLDIRSPGLGDTAMYLCATSVAGTGGYEQYFGPGTRLTVT.

The chain is built from TRBV7-8 and TRBJ1-2; 7 bases are shared with TRBD1. The ends lost 2 bases at V and 2 bases at J; junction bases unmatched: 5. CDR1 is SGHVS and CDR2 is FQNEAQ in the germline V gene. The CDR3 length is 15 residues. CDR3 DNA sequence: TGTGCCAGCAGCTTACGCTGGGACAGAAACTATGGCTACACCTTC. As protein: CASSLRWDRNYGYTF.

The chain carries TRBV5-1 and TRBJ2-1; D is perhaps TRBD2 (6 bases). Germline CDR1 and CDR2: SGHRS and YFSETQ. The CDR3 loop spans 16 amino acids. The V and J ends lost 0 bases and 8 bases respectively, with 18 bases between them. The CDR3 nucleotides read TGCGCCAGCAGCTTGGTCCCGGGCCGCGGGACGGATGAGCAGTTCTTC. It specifies CASSLVPGRGTDEQFF.

J is TRBJ2-7 and V is TRBV4-2; 9 bases agree with TRBD1. The V gene end was trimmed by 1 base and the J gene end by 3 bases; junction bases not matched to a gene: 1. The CDR3 runs 14 residues. Germline CDR1 reads LGHNA; CDR2 reads YNFKEQ. CDR3 region: CASSQVGQGYEQYF. The CDR3 DNA sequence: TGTGCCAGCAGCCAAGTGGGACAGGGCTACGAGCAGTACTTC.

CDR3 DNA: TGTGCCAGCAGCTTAGTCAGGCACGAGCAGTACTTC. Amino acids: CASSLVRHEQYF. This rearrangement joins TRBV7-8 to TRBJ2-7, with no clear D. The V gene lost 1 base and the J gene lost 5 bases, with 6 bases spanning the gap. Germline V gene sequence: CDR1 SGHVS, CDR2 FQNEAQ. The CDR3 is 12 amino acids.

The chain joins TRBV18 to TRBJ1-2; D uncertain. Trimming removed 2 bases from V and 4 bases from J, with 17 bases in between. CDR1 KGHSH and CDR2 LQKENI come from the germline V gene. This CDR3 contains 16 residues. CDR3: CASSPTSEGSSYGYTF. DNA of the CDR3: TGTGCCAGCTCACCAACATCTGAGGGATCGAGCTATGGCTACACCTTC.

The rearrangement joins TRBV5-5 to TRBJ2-7; D is unresolved. The CDR3 has 15 amino acids. The germline V gene has CDR1 SGHKS and CDR2 YYEKEE (reference sequence). Trimming shortened V by 0 bases and J by 0 bases, and 10 bases separated the two germline ends. The CDR3 loop reads CASSLAPASSYEQYF. CDR3 coding DNA: TGTGCCAGCAGCTTGGCCCCAGCTAGCTCCTACGAGCAGTACTTC.

The chain uses TRBV6-1 and TRBJ2-3; TRBD2 matches 7 bases. The V and J ends lost 4 bases and 3 bases, in that order; junction bases with no gene match: 13. This CDR3 is built from 17 residues. CDR1 is MNHNS, CDR2 SASEGT, per germline. CDR3 bases: TGTGCCAGCAGTGGGTCTCGAAGCGGGGTAAGGACAGATACGCAGTATTTT. This translates into CASSGSRSGVRTDTQYF.

This clone was recorded only once. The rearrangement links TRBV5-1 to TRBJ2-7, with D possibly matching TRBD1 (6 bases). CDR1 and CDR2 from the germline V gene are SGHRS and YFSETQ. The CDR3 has 13 residues. Trimming pared 4 bases from V and 6 bases from J, leaving 14 bases between. CDR3 in DNA: TGCGCCAGCAGCGTGCAGGCCAGGGGCGAGCAGTACTTC. This codes for CASSVQARGEQYF.

V gene TRBV27 combines with J gene TRBJ2-7; 7 nucleotides align to TRBD1. The ends lost 2 bases at V and 2 bases at J; junction bases unmatched: 3. The CDR3 spans 14 residues. In germline, CDR1 is MNHEY, CDR2 SMNVEV (reference sequence). In nucleotides, the CDR3 is TGTGCCAGCAGTTTAGGGACAGCGACCTACGAGCAGTACTTC. Its protein product is CASSLGTATYEQYF.

The chain carries TRBV14 and TRBJ2-7, with TRBD2 matching 7 bases. The V gene's germline CDR1 is SGHDN and CDR2 FVKESK. The CDR3 has 17 amino acids. J was trimmed by 5 bases and V by 2 bases; bases with no gene match: 15. The CDR3 bases are TGTGCCAGCAGCCAACCCAAACTTCCGGGGGGAAGGAACGAGCAGTACTTC. It yields the protein CASSQPKLPGGRNEQYF.

V and J are TRBV7-3 and TRBJ2-2; tentatively, D is TRBD1 (6 bases). V was cut by 6 bases and J by 1 base, with 6 bases left in between. The CDR3 runs to 13 residues. From germline, CDR1 is SGHTA and CDR2 FQGTGA. DNA of the CDR3: TGTGCCAGCAGGGACAGGAACACCGGGGAGCTGTTTTTT. Translation gives CASRDRNTGELFF.

V usage is TRBV6-1 and J usage is TRBJ1-6; a possible D gene is TRBD1 (5 bases). V lost 4 bases and J lost 4, with 17 bases in between. Germline V lookup: CDR1 MNHNS, CDR2 SASEGT. This CDR3 spans 17 amino acids. The CDR3 is CASSGAGRGTYNSPLHF. As DNA, the CDR3 is TGTGCCAGCAGTGGGGCCGGTCGGGGGACTTATAATTCACCCCTCCACTTT.

The chain employs TRBV27 and TRBJ2-7, with 9 bases aligning to TRBD2. Germline-derived CDR1 and CDR2 are MNHEY and SMNVEV (reference sequence). Trimming removed 2 bases from V and 2 bases from J; junction bases left unmatched: 10. This CDR3 spans 17 amino acids. This CDR3 reads CASSLLVTSGGAYEQYF. The CDR3 nucleotides read TGTGCCAGCAGTTTACTCGTGACTAGCGGAGGAGCCTACGAGCAGTACTTC.

As DNA, the CDR3 is TGTGCCAGCAGCAAAAACCGGGACAGGGGGCAGTTCGAGCAGTACTTC. Translation gives CASSKNRDRGQFEQYF. The chain combines TRBV21-1 with TRBJ2-7; TRBD1, as called in the table, went unchecked against the DNA. TRBV21-1 is given as a pseudogene. This CDR3 region has 16 residues.

V gene TRBV11-2 combines with J gene TRBJ1-5; no reliable D call. Per the germline V gene, CDR1 is SGHAT and CDR2 is FQNNGV. The V end was cut by 1 base, the J end by 6 bases, with 13 bases between. The CDR3 is made up of 15 amino acids. CDR3 bases: TGTGCCAGCAGCTTAGTGTCCGGCCGGGGTCAGCCCCAGCATTTT. Its protein is CASSLVSGRGQPQHF.

This chain connects TRBV9 to TRBJ2-1; 7 bases are a match to TRBD2. V lost 0 bases and J lost 6; bases outside the gene matches: 6. CDR3 size: 15 residues. Germline loops: CDR1 SGDLS, CDR2 YYNGEE. DNA of the CDR3: TGTGCCAGCAGCGTAGGGGGAGGGGCGGTCAATGAGCAGTTCTTC. Translated, it gives CASSVGGGAVNEQFF.

The chain carries TRBV5-1 and TRBJ1-2; 7 bases agree with TRBD1. Germline V gene data show CDR1 as SGHRS and CDR2 as YFSETQ. The length of the CDR3 is 14 residues. The junction had 5 bases not matched to a gene; V was cut back by 4 bases and J by 2 bases. CDR3 nucleotides: TGCGCCAGCAGCCCGGGACAGCCAAACTATGGCTACACCTTC. Translating it yields CASSPGQPNYGYTF.

This chain connects TRBV5-6 to TRBJ1-1; D is perhaps TRBD1 (6 bases). The CDR3 runs 13 residues. The germline V gene encodes CDR1 SGHDT and CDR2 YYEEEE. V dropped 7 bases and J dropped 7 bases, with 17 bases sitting between them. The CDR3, as DNA: TGTGCCAGCCGTATGCAGGGGTTGGTTGAAGCTTTCTTT. Translating gives CASRMQGLVEAFF. Variable domain in full (rest from reference TRBV5-6 and TRBJ1-1): DAGVTQSPTHLIKTRGQQVTLRCSPKSGHDTVSWYQQALGQGPQFIFQYYEEEERQRGNFPDRFSGHQFPNYSSELNVNALLLGDSALYLCASRMQGLVEAFFGQGTRLTVV.

The count of this clone is one. The rearrangement joins TRBV6-5 to TRBJ1-6; 7 positions match TRBD1. Germline V gives CDR1 MNHEY, CDR2 SVGAGI. The CDR3 has 16 amino acids. The ends lost 0 bases at V and 10 bases at J; junction bases unmatched: 9. DNA for the CDR3: TGTGCCAGCAGTTACTCCCCCCAGGGGGTAAAATCACCCCTCCACTTT. Protein product: CASSYSPQGVKSPLHF.

The V gene is TRBV19, the J gene TRBJ2-5, with 7 bases that match TRBD1. Germline assignment: CDR1 LNHDA and CDR2 SQIVND (reference sequence). Trimming at V came to 6 bases and at J to 1 base, leaving 8 bases not matched to a gene. The CDR3 consists of 15 residues. CDR3: CASSNLTGRQETQYF. CDR3 nucleotides: TGTGCCAGTAGCAATCTGACAGGGCGCCAAGAGACCCAGTACTTC. The whole variable domain, remainder taken from reference TRBV19 and TRBJ2-5, is DGGITQSPKYLFRKEGQNVTLSCEQNLNHDAMYWYRQDPGQGLRLIYYSQIVNDFQKGDIAEGYSVSREKKESFPLTVTSAQKNPTAFYLCASSNLTGRQETQYFGPGTRLLVL.

The J gene is TRBJ1-5, the V gene TRBV2; D possibly corresponds to TRBD1 (6 bases). Germline V lookup: CDR1 SNHLY, CDR2 FYNNEI. CDR3 length: 18 residues. Trimming removed 4 bases from V and 7 bases from J, with 26 bases in between. In DNA, the CDR3 is TGTGCCAGCAGTGCTACACACGTGTTAGGGGGAAGCGGACAGCCCCAGCATTTT. The encoded protein is CASSATHVLGGSGQPQHF.

The chain combines TRBV7-3 with TRBJ2-1, with 11 bases that match TRBD2. The trim removed 1 base at V and 2 bases at J, leaving 7 bases unmatched. Germline values: CDR1 SGHTA, CDR2 FQGTGA. The CDR3 totals 18 residues. Here the CDR3 DNA reads TGTGCCAGCAGCTTAAAAAGCCCGACTAGCGGGACCTACAATGAGCAGTTCTTC. Encoded protein: CASSLKSPTSGTYNEQFF.